This TCR beta chain was recovered during a study of cytomegalovirus exposure and HLA in healthy donors. Germline assignment: CDR1 LNHDA and CDR2 SQIVND (reference sequence). CDR3 length equals 15 residues. The ends were cut back, 8 bases at V and 0 bases at J, with 15 bases in the middle. The PCR had 60 Vbeta and 13 Jbeta primers. Method: immunoSEQ multiplex PCR; TCRdb's copy keeps in-frame clones and lacks some. In the table there are roughly 50,000 clones, roughly 84% of which are singletons. Points on this clone: As yet, its antigen is unknown.

Findings of the study overall: In an earlier analysis, most TCR beta V segments were productive about 90% or about 30% of the time.

V and J are TRBV19 and TRBJ2-3; tentatively, D is TRBD2 (6 bases). This clonotype was obtained from a woman aged 18-29 years in good health and CMV-seronegative. Sequencing was performed on PBMCs. The CDR3 bases are TGTGCCAGTGGACCCGGTGGGGGGAGCACAGATACGCAGTATTTT. Its protein product is CASGPGGGSTDTQYF. Complete variable domain (other parts from reference TRBV19 and TRBJ2-3): DGGITQSPKYLFRKEGQNVTLSCEQNLNHDAMYWYRQDPGQGLRLIYYSQIVNDFQKGDIAEGYSVSREKKESFPLTVTSAQKNPTAFYLCASGPGGGSTDTQYFGPGTRLTVL.